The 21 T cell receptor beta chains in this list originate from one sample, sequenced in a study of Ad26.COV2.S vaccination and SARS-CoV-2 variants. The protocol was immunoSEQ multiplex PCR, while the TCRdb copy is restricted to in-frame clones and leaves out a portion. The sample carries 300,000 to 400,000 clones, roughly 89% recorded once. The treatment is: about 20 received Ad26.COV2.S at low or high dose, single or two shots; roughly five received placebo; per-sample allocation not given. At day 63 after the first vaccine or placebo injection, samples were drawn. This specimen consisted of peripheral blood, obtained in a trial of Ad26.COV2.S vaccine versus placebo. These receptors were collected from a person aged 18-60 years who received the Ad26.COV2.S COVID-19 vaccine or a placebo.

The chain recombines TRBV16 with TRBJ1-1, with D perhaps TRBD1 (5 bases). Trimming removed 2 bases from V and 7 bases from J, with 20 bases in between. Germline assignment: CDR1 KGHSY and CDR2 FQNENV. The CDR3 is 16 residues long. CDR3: CASSQKPGLITGEAFF. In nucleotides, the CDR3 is TGTGCCAGCAGCCAAAAGCCGGGACTGATAACGGGTGAAGCTTTCTTT.

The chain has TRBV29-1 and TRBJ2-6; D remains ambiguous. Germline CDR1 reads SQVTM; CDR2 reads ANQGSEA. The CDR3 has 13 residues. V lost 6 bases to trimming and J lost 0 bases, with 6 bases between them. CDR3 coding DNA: TGCAGCGTGAGGAGCTCTGGGGCCAACGTCCTGACTTTC. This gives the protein CSVRSSGANVLTF.

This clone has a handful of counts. CDR3 protein: CASSYEETGDQPQHF. CDR3 DNA: TGTGCCAGCAGTTATGAGGAGACAGGGGATCAGCCCCAGCATTTT. The chain couples TRBV6-2 or TRBV6-3 to TRBJ1-5; 8 bases are a match to TRBD1. J was trimmed by 5 bases and V by 3 bases; bases with no gene match: 6. Germline loops: CDR1 MNHEY, CDR2 SVGEGT. CDR3 size: 15 residues.

CDR3 in amino acids: CASRYTGDPLHEQYF. The CDR3 nucleotides read TGTGCCAGCAGGTACACCGGGGACCCACTCCACGAGCAGTACTTC. This rearrangement joins TRBV6-5 to TRBJ2-7; D may correspond to TRBD1 or TRBD2 (5 bases each). The germline CDR1 and CDR2 sequences are MNHEY and SVGAGI. CDR3 length: 15 amino acids. V shed 6 bases and J shed 5 bases, with 20 bases lying between them.

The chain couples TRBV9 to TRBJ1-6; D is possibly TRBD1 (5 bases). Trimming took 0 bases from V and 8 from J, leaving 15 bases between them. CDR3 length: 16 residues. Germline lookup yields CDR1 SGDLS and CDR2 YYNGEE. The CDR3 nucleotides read TGTGCCAGCAGCGTAGGGGGTGGGACGACGGATTCACCCCTCCACTTT. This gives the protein CASSVGGGTTDSPLHF. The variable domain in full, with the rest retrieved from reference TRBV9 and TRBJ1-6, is DSGVTQTPKHLITATGQRVTLRCSPRSGDLSVYWYQQSLDQGLQFLIQYYNGEERAKGNILERFSAQQFPDLHSELNLSSLELGDSALYFCASSVGGGTTDSPLHFGNGTRLTVT.

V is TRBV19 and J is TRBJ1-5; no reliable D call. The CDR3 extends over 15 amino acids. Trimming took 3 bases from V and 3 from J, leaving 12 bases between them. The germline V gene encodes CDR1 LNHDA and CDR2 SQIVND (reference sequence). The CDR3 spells CASSIDVRFNQPQHF. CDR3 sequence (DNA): TGTGCCAGTAGTATCGATGTTCGATTCAATCAGCCCCAGCATTTT.

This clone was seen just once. CDR3 bases: TGCGCCAGCAGCTTGGCCCTGAGTACCTACAATGAGCAGTTCTTC. Protein sequence: CASSLALSTYNEQFF. The chain employs TRBV5-1 and TRBJ2-1; D not resolved. In germline, CDR1 is SGHRS, CDR2 YFSETQ. The CDR3 loop spans 15 amino acids. Trimming left V 0 bases short and J 2 bases short, with 9 bases between.

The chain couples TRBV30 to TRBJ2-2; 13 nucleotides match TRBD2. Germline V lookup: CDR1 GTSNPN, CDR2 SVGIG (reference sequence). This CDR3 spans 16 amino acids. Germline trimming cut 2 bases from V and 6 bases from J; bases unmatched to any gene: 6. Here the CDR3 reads CAWSLRTSGSAGELFF. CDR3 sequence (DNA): TGTGCCTGGAGTCTAAGGACTAGCGGGAGTGCCGGGGAGCTGTTTTTT.

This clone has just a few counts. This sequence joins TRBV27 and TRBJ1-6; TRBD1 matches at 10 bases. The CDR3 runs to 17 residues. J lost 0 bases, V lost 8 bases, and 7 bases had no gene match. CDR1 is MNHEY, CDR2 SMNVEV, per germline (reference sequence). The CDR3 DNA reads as TGTGCCAGCGCTGGGGGACAGGGGAGCTCCTATAATTCACCCCTCCACTTT. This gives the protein CASAGGQGSSYNSPLHF.

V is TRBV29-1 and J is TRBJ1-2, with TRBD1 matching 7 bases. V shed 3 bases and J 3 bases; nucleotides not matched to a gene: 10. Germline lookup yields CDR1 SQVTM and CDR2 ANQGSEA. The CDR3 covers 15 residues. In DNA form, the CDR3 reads TGCAGCGTTGAGGCTGACAGGGTTTCGGACTATGGCTACACCTTC. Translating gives CSVEADRVSDYGYTF.

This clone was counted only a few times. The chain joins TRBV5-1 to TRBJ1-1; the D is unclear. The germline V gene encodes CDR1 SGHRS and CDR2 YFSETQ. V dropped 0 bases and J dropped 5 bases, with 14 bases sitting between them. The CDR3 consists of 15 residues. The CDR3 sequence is CASSLVGERETEAFF. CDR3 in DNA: TGCGCCAGCAGCTTGGTTGGGGAGAGGGAAACTGAAGCTTTCTTT.

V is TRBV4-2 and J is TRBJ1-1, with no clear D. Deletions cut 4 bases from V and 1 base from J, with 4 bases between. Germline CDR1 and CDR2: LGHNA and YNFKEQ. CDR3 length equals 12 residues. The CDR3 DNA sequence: TGTGCCAGCAGCCTCGGGAACACTGAAGCTTTCTTT. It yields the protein CASSLGNTEAFF.

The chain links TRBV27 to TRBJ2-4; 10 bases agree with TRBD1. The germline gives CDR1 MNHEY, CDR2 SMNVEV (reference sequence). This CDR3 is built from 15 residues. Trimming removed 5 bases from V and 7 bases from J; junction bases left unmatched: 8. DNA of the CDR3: TGTGCCAGCAGTCCCCGACAGGGGGCCGAGAACATTCAGTACTTC. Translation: CASSPRQGAENIQYF.

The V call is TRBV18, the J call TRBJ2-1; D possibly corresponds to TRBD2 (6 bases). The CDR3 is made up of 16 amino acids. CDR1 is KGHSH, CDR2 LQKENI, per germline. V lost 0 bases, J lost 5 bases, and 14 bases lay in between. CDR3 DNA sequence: TGTGCCAGCTCACCACCGAACGGGAGACTCGACAATGAGCAGTTCTTC. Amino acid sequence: CASSPPNGRLDNEQFF.

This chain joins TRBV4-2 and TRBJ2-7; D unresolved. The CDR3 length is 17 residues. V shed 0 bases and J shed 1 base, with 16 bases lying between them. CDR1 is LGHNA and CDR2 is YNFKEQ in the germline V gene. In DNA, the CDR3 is TGTGCCAGCAGCCAAGATTTCGGCGGATCTCAATCCTACGAGCAGTACTTC. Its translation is CASSQDFGGSQSYEQYF.

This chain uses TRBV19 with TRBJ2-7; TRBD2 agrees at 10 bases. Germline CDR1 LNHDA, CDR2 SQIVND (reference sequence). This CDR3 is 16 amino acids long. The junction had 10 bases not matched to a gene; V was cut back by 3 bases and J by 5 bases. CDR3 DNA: TGTGCCAGTAGTATCGAACTAGCGGGATTCCGGGACGAGCAGTACTTC. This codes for CASSIELAGFRDEQYF.

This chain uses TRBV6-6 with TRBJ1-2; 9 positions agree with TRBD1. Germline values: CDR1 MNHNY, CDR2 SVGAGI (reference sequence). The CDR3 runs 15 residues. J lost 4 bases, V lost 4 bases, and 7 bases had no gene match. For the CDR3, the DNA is TGTGCCAGCAGTTTGGGGACAGGGAGTGCCTATGGCTACACCTTC. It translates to CASSLGTGSAYGYTF.

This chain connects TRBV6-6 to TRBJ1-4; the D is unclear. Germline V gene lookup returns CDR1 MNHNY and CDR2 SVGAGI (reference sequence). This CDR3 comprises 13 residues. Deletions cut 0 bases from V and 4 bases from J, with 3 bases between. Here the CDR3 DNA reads TGTGCCAGCAGTTACTCGTTTAATGAAAAACTGTTTTTT. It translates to CASSYSFNEKLFF.

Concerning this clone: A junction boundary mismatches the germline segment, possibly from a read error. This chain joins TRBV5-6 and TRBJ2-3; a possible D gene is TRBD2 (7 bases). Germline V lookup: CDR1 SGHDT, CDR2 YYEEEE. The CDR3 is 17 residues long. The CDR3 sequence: CARSFRGGALLADTQYF. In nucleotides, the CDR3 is TGCGCCCGCAGCTTTAGGGGGGGGGCCTTGTTGGCAGATACGCAGTATTTT.

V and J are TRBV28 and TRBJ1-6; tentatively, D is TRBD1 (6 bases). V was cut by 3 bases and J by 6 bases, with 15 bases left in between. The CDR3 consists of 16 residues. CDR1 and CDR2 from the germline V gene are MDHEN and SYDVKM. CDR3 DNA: TGTGCCAGCAGTTTGACGGCGACAGGATTTAATTCACCCCTCCACTTT. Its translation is CASSLTATGFNSPLHF. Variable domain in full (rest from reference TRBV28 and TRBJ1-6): DVKVTQSSRYLVKRTGEKVFLECVQDMDHENMFWYRQDPGLGLRLIYFSYDVKMKEKGDIPEGYSVSREKKERFSLILESASTNQTSMYLCASSLTATGFNSPLHFGNGTRLTVT.

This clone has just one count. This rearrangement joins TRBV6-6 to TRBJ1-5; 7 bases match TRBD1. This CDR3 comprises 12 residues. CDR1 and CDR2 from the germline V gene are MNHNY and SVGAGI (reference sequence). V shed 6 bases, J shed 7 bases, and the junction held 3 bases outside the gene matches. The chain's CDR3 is CASRLTGQPQHF. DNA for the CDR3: TGTGCCAGCAGATTGACAGGGCAGCCCCAGCATTTT.